This T cell receptor beta chain was found in a study of T cells after yellow fever vaccination. The CDR3 totals 12 residues. Germline V gene data show CDR1 as SEHNR and CDR2 as FQNEAQ (reference sequence). The ends were cut back, 5 bases at V and 3 bases at J, with 8 bases in the middle. Each CDR3 protein gets one entry after TCRdb re-called the 5' RACE reads with MiXCR. The data show 240,000 or so distinct CDR3 sequences, with 6.9% seen just once and about 0.85% held by the top ten. The rearrangement joins TRBV7-9 to TRBJ2-7; D gene ambiguous. Sequences were derived from CD4+ T cells sorted from PBMCs, sampled 15 days after the yellow fever booster vaccination. The TCR originated in a man younger than 40 who received the YFV17D yellow fever vaccine. CDR3: CASSRIYYEQYF. The CDR3 region has the DNA TGTGCCAGCAGCCGCATTTACTACGAGCAGTACTTC.